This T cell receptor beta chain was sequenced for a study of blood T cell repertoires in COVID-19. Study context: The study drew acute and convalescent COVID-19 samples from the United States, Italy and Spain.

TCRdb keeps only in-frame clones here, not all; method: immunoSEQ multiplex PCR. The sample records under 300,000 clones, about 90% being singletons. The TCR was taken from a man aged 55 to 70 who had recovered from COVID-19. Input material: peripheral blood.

The CDR3 bases are TGTGCCAGCAGCGGCAGCCTACTAGCGGGGGGGCCGGGTGAGCAGTTCTTC. It specifies CASSGSLLAGGPGEQFF. This chain uses TRBV11-2 with TRBJ2-1; 13 bases align to TRBD2. Trimming removed 5 bases from V and 9 bases from J; junction bases left unmatched: 13. Germline CDR1 reads SGHAT; CDR2 reads FQNNGV. The CDR3 is 17 residues long.